Following are 20 T cell receptor beta chains from one sample sequenced in a study of CXCR3-negative and CXCR3-positive naive CD8 T cells. UMI labels and 5' RACE were used to prepare the TRB cDNA libraries. Reanalyzing the 5' RACE reads, TCRdb keeps one entry per CDR3 protein, without DNA. Listed are 75,000 or so distinct CDR3 sequences; more than 1.5% falls within the top ten. Sequences were obtained from naive CXCR3- CD8+ T cells from blood. Specified subset: CD45RO-CCR7+CD27+CD95- naive CD8+ T cells lacking CXCR3 (TNR3-). The receptors derive from a human donor in good health. Some clones in this sample may be carry-over from other donors' samples.

This chain uses TRBV7-2 with TRBJ2-7. CDR1 SGHTA and CDR2 FQGNSA come from the germline V gene. The CDR3 has 16 residues. This chain's CDR3 is CASSVETRVGSYEQYF.

The chain combines TRBV7-3 with TRBJ2-1; without DNA, the TCRdb call of TRBD2 cannot be checked. Germline V lookup: CDR1 SGHTA, CDR2 FQGTGA. This CDR3 region has 14 residues. This CDR3 reads CASSLGLARNEQFF.

V and J are TRBV5-1 and TRBJ2-5; TCRdb proposes TRBD1, but this gene call is untestable without DNA. CDR3 length: 15 residues. Germline-derived CDR1 and CDR2 are SGHRS and YFSETQ. CDR3 protein: CASSLGWYREETQYF.

The chain carries TRBV6-2 or TRBV6-3 and TRBJ2-2. This CDR3 region has 15 residues. The germline V gene encodes CDR1 MNHEY and CDR2 SVGEGT. CDR3 protein: CASSYVGLTTGELFF.

The V and J genes are TRBV7-9 and TRBJ2-1; TCRdb names TRBD2, which stays unverified in the absence of DNA. The V gene's germline CDR1 is SEHNR and CDR2 FQNEAQ (reference sequence). This CDR3 is 13 amino acids long. This CDR3 reads CASSSGGSNEQFF.

The rearrangement joins TRBV28 to TRBJ2-7; TCRdb proposes TRBD2, but this gene call is untestable without DNA. The CDR3 sequence is 17 residues long. Per the germline V gene, CDR1 is MDHEN and CDR2 is SYDVKM. This CDR3 reads CASSSKTLSGGSYEQYF.

The chain is built from TRBV29-1 and TRBJ2-7; TCRdb lists TRBD1, though no DNA is available to test this call. The CDR3 totals 15 residues. From germline, CDR1 is SQVTM and CDR2 ANQGSEA. CDR3: CSVELMTVDPYEQYF.

The CDR3 sequence is CSGSDPPSGTDTQYF. The genes are TRBV29-1 and TRBJ2-3; TCRdb calls TRBD1, which cannot be checked without DNA. The CDR3 covers 15 residues. Germline-derived CDR1 and CDR2 are SQVTM and ANQGSEA.

The chain employs TRBV7-3 and TRBJ2-1. Germline CDR1 is SGHTA and CDR2 is FQGTGA. The CDR3 extends over 13 amino acids. This chain's CDR3 is CASSLTVYNEQFF.

The J gene is TRBJ2-7, the V gene TRBV7-9; the D call from TCRdb, TRBD1, cannot be confirmed without DNA. Germline CDR1 SEHNR, CDR2 FQNEAQ (reference sequence). CDR3 length: 14 residues. The chain's CDR3 is CASSPPGASYEQYF.

The chain recombines TRBV4-2 with TRBJ1-1; the D call of TRBD1 rests on TCRdb alone, since no DNA is present to check it. The CDR3 length is 17 residues. Per germline, CDR1 LGHNA and CDR2 YNFKEQ. The chain's CDR3 is CASSPHLGGFGDTEAFF.

This CDR3 reads CSARTPVYNEQFF. The rearrangement uses TRBV20-1 and TRBJ2-1. Germline CDR1 is DFQATT and CDR2 is SNEGSKA (reference sequence). The CDR3 consists of 13 residues.

The chain couples TRBV15 to TRBJ1-1; lacking DNA, the TRBD1 call made by TCRdb goes unchecked. CDR3 length: 18 residues. Germline V gives CDR1 LNHNV, CDR2 YYDKDF (reference sequence). CDR3 residues: CATSPTGTGGGWGTEAFF.

This chain connects TRBV20-1 to TRBJ2-1. The CDR3 has 15 amino acids. The germline CDR1 and CDR2 sequences are DFQATT and SNEGSKA (reference sequence). Here the CDR3 reads CSARDLTGSYNEQFF.

The chain carries TRBV19 and TRBJ1-1. Looked up from germline, CDR1 is LNHDA and CDR2 is SQIVND (reference sequence). CDR3 length: 16 amino acids. The CDR3 here is CASSDDSGGWGTEAFF.

The chain couples TRBV5-5 to TRBJ2-1; no DNA is available, so the TRBD1 call from TCRdb remains unchecked. The CDR3 totals 18 residues. The germline CDR1 and CDR2 sequences are SGHKS and YYEKEE (reference sequence). CDR3 residues: CASSLTSLDRGHSDEQFF.

The chain has TRBV29-1 and TRBJ1-1. The CDR3 length is 13 residues. The germline V gene encodes CDR1 SQVTM and CDR2 ANQGSEA. CDR3: CSVEAALTPEAFF.

The CDR3 is CSVEDPNTGELFF. V usage is TRBV29-1 and J usage is TRBJ2-2. The CDR3 has 13 amino acids. Germline V CDR1 and CDR2: SQVTM, ANQGSEA.

This chain joins TRBV24-1 and TRBJ2-5; TCRdb gives TRBD1 as the D gene, but with no DNA this cannot be confirmed. CDR1 and CDR2 (germline): KGHDR, SFDVKD. The CDR3 has 15 residues. The CDR3 region is CATSDPGQGQETQYF.

This rearrangement joins TRBV7-2 to TRBJ2-7; TCRdb's assignment of TRBD1 cannot be checked, as there is no DNA. CDR1 SGHTA and CDR2 FQGNSA come from the germline V gene. The CDR3 is 16 residues long. The CDR3 sequence is CASSLPRDTLTYEQYF. Looking up the rest from reference TRBV7-2 and TRBJ2-7 gives the full variable domain: GAGVSQSPSNKVTEKGKDVELRCDPISGHTALYWYRQSLGQGLEFLIYFQGNSAPDKSGLPSDRFSAERTGGSVSTLTIQRTQQEDSAVYLCASSLPRDTLTYEQYFGPGTRLTVT.